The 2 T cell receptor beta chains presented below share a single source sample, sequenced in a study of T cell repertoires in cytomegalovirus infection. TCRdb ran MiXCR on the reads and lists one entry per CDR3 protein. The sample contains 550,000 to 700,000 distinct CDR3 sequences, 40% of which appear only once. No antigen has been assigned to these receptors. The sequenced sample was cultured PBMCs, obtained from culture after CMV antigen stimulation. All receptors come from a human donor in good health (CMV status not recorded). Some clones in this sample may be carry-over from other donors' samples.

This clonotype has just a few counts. CDR3 sequence (DNA): TGTGCCAGCAGCTTAGTAGCGGAGACCGGGGAGCTGTTTTTT. Protein sequence: CASSLVAETGELFF. The chain employs TRBV11-3 and TRBJ2-2; maybe TRBD2 (6 bases). Per germline, CDR1 SGHNT and CDR2 YENEEA. The V end lost 1 base, the J end lost 5 bases, and 8 bases lay between the germline ends. This CDR3 region has 14 residues.

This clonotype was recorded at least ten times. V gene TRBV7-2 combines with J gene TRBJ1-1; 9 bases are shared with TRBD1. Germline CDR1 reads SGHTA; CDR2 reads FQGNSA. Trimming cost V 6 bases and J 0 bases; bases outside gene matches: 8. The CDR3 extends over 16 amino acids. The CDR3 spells CASSLNRGRMNTEAFF. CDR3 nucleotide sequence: TGTGCCAGCAGTTTGAACAGGGGGCGGATGAACACTGAAGCTTTCTTT.